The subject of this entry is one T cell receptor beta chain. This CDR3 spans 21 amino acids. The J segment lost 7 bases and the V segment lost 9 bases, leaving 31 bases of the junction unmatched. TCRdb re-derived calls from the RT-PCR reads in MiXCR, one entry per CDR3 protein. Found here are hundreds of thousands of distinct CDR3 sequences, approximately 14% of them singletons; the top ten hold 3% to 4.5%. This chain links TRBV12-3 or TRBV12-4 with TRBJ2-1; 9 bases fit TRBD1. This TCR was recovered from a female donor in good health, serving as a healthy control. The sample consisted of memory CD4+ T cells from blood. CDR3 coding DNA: TGTGCCAGTCGGGACAGGGCAAGAAATACTAGACCCGAACCAACCCCGAATGAGCAGTTCTTC. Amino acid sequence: CASRDRARNTRPEPTPNEQFF.